One sample yielded the 3 T cell receptor beta chains listed below, sequenced in a study of T cells in Graves' hyperthyroidism and ophthalmopathy. The investigators amplified TCR beta CDR3 regions from RNA transcripts. Primed by the HTBI set, a first-round RT-PCR was run on the TCR CDR3. One entry per CDR3 protein results from TCRdb running MiXCR on the multiplex PCR reads. The sample holds under 650,000 distinct CDR3 sequences; around 16% are singletons and the top ten take 3.5% to 4%. The sequenced sample was blood. The source of these receptors is a woman aged 25 to 39 with Graves' hyperthyroidism.

The rearrangement joins TRBV6-5 to TRBJ2-3; D remains unclear. The CDR3 sequence is 14 residues long. Trimming removed 0 bases at V and 3 bases at J, with 7 bases between. Germline V gene data show CDR1 as MNHEY and CDR2 as SVGAGI. The CDR3 nucleotides read TGTGCCAGCAGTTACTCGGGCATAACAGATACGCAGTATTTT. Protein: CASSYSGITDTQYF.

This clonotype was seen many times. V gene TRBV20-1 combines with J gene TRBJ1-3; weak D call: TRBD1 (5 bases). The CDR3 sequence is 16 residues long. CDR1 DFQATT and CDR2 SNEGSKA come from the germline V gene (reference sequence). V lost 2 bases, J lost 0 bases, and 14 bases lay in between. CDR3 region: CSARRGRVGSGNTIYF. In nucleotides, the CDR3 is TGCAGTGCTAGAAGGGGCAGGGTGGGCTCTGGAAACACCATATATTTT.

The CDR3 spells CASSEETVANYGYTF. CDR3 bases: TGTGCCAGCAGTGAGGAGACTGTAGCTAACTATGGCTACACCTTC. The chain combines TRBV6-1 with TRBJ1-2; D uncertain. Germline V gene lookup returns CDR1 MNHNS and CDR2 SASEGT. The CDR3 spans 15 residues. The V gene lost 3 bases and the J gene lost 0 bases, with 11 bases spanning the gap.